These 10 T cell receptor beta chains share one sample of origin, sequenced in a study of blood T cell repertoires in COVID-19. TCRdb's table, derived via immunoSEQ multiplex PCR, lists solely in-frame clones and lacks some. Of over 60,000 clones in the sample, around 82% are singletons; the top ten hold approximately 21%. Specimen: peripheral blood. Receptor source: a man older than 75 with active or convalescent COVID-19.

The rearrangement links TRBV7-9 to TRBJ2-3, with D perhaps matching TRBD2 (6 bases). The CDR3 is 19 residues long. The V end was cut by 2 bases, the J end by 0 bases, with 21 bases between. Germline V gives CDR1 SEHNR, CDR2 FQNEAQ (reference sequence). In nucleotides, the CDR3 is TGTGCCAGCAGCTTACCCGCGGGTTGGGGGAGGCCTAGCACAGATACGCAGTATTTT. As protein: CASSLPAGWGRPSTDTQYF.

V usage is TRBV7-2 and J usage is TRBJ2-5; 9 bases agree with TRBD2. Germline CDR1 is SGHTA and CDR2 is FQGNSA. The V segment lost 6 bases and the J segment 6 bases; nucleotides outside the gene matches: 11. The CDR3 is made up of 15 amino acids. Written as DNA, the CDR3 is TGTGCCAGCAGACCGCTTGGCGGGGGGGCTCAGACCCAGTACTTC. Residues: CASRPLGGGAQTQYF.

The genes are TRBV5-1 and TRBJ2-5, with 9 positions matching TRBD2. The germline gives CDR1 SGHRS, CDR2 YFSETQ. The CDR3 consists of 17 residues. The V segment lost 0 bases and the J segment 5 bases; nucleotides outside the gene matches: 11. As DNA, the CDR3 is TGCGCCAGCAGCTTGGATGGTGCTAGCGGGGCAGGGGAGACCCAGTACTTC. This translates into CASSLDGASGAGETQYF. Together with reference TRBV5-1 and TRBJ2-5, the CDR3 gives the full variable domain: KAGVTQTPRYLIKTRGQQVTLSCSPISGHRSVSWYQQTPGQGLQFLFEYFSETQRNKGNFPGRFSGRQFSNSRSEMNVSTLELGDSALYLCASSLDGASGAGETQYFGPGTRLLVL.

The J gene is TRBJ1-2, the V gene TRBV19; D not certain. V was cut by 9 bases and J by 4 bases, with 15 bases left in between. Germline CDR1 LNHDA, CDR2 SQIVND (reference sequence). This CDR3 region has 13 residues. The CDR3 DNA reads TGTGCCAGCACTCACCAGGTTGGCTATGGCTACACCTTC. Amino acids: CASTHQVGYGYTF.

V usage is TRBV5-5 and J usage is TRBJ1-4; weak D call: TRBD1 (6 bases). V lost 0 bases and J 4 bases, leaving 10 bases between the germline ends. The CDR3 extends over 15 amino acids. Germline CDR1 and CDR2: SGHKS and YYEKEE (reference sequence). CDR3 sequence: CASSLAGTNNEKLFF. The CDR3, as DNA: TGTGCCAGCAGCTTGGCTGGGACAAATAATGAAAAACTGTTTTTT.

The gene calls are TRBV7-3 and TRBJ2-2; D unclear. The V end was cut by 4 bases, the J end by 6 bases, with 9 bases between. The germline V gene has CDR1 SGHTA and CDR2 FQGTGA. There are 13 residues in the CDR3. The CDR3 loop reads CASSSIRSGELFF. CDR3 in DNA: TGTGCCAGCAGCTCAATACGGTCCGGGGAGCTGTTTTTT.

The rearrangement links TRBV9 to TRBJ2-3; D uncertain. The CDR3 contains 17 residues. The V and J ends lost 0 bases and 0 bases respectively, with 14 bases between them. Germline CDR1 reads SGDLS; CDR2 reads YYNGEE. The chain's CDR3 is CASSVAVRLSSTDTQYF. The CDR3 DNA sequence: TGTGCCAGCAGCGTAGCGGTTAGACTTTCTAGCACAGATACGCAGTATTTT.

The chain has TRBV18 and TRBJ1-2; D is perhaps TRBD1 (5 bases). V was trimmed by 6 bases and J by 8 bases, leaving 19 bases between them. Germline CDR1 reads KGHSH; CDR2 reads LQKENI. The CDR3 loop spans 14 amino acids. The CDR3, as DNA: TGTGCCAGCTCTTTGACAGTTTTTTCGGGCGGCTACACCTTC. Translation: CASSLTVFSGGYTF. The full variable domain, completed using reference TRBV18 and TRBJ1-2, is NAGVMQNPRHLVRRRGQEARLRCSPMKGHSHVYWYRQLPEEGLKFMVYLQKENIIDESGMPKERFSAEFPKEGPSILRIQQVVRGDSAAYFCASSLTVFSGGYTFGSGTRLTVV.

This chain joins TRBV4-3 and TRBJ2-7; 8 bases agree with TRBD1. CDR1 LGHNA and CDR2 YSLEER come from the germline V gene. V lost 4 bases, J lost 2 bases, and 4 bases stayed unmatched. The CDR3 contains 14 residues. The CDR3 nucleotides read TGCGCCAGCAGCCGAGAGACAGGGGCCTACGAGCAGTACTTC. This encodes CASSRETGAYEQYF.

This clone turned up a few times. The chain combines TRBV28 with TRBJ1-1, with D possibly TRBD1 on 6 matching bases. Trimming took off 2 bases at V and 8 bases at J, with 15 bases between the two ends. The CDR3 spans 14 residues. The germline V gene encodes CDR1 MDHEN and CDR2 SYDVKM. As DNA, the CDR3 is TGTGCCAGCAGTTTAGCCGCTGGCAGGGGAGAAGCTTTCTTT. This sequence encodes CASSLAAGRGEAFF.